This entry describes one T cell receptor (beta chain). Its antigen is undetermined. The data were obtained in a study of T cell responses to AZD1222 COVID-19 vaccine. Notes on the study in general: Close to half of spike-specific TCRs reportedly recognize unmutated variant regions. The study sampled repertoires only after the peak T cell response.

Method: immunoSEQ multiplex PCR; TCRdb's copy keeps in-frame clones and lacks some. This table has 120,000 or so clones, about 92% appearing once. Germline-derived CDR1 and CDR2 are KGHSH and LQKENI. V was clipped by 1 base and J by 7 bases, with 11 bases between them. The CDR3 has 15 amino acids. Sequencing was performed on peripheral blood, taken on day 0 of AZD1222 vaccination. This chain links TRBV18 with TRBJ1-6; D unclear. The TCR comes from an adult in good health. For the CDR3, the DNA is TGTGCCAGCTCACCACAAGTTGCCGGCAATTCACCCCTCCACTTT. It is translated as CASSPQVAGNSPLHF.